Sequencing of this T cell receptor beta chain was carried out in a study of blood T cell repertoires in COVID-19. In the study overall: The United States, Italy and Spain supplied acute and convalescent COVID-19 samples. The analysed material was cDNA or gDNA that came from T cells, B-cell-depleted T cells, or PBMCs.

Original handling: By means of reference gene primer amplification, nucleated cell counts were estimated. Assay used: immunoSEQ multiplex PCR; TCRdb lists only in-frame clones, some missing. V and J calls and clone size come straight from that table; D and trimming were deduced from the DNA. The table has around 200,000 clones, more than 75% seen once. This CDR3 spans 16 amino acids. V was clipped by 5 bases and J by 0 bases, with 13 bases between them. Per the germline V gene, CDR1 is MDHEN and CDR2 is SYDVKM. This chain joins TRBV28 and TRBJ1-4, with TRBD1 as a possible D gene (5 bases). This TCR was recovered from a man between 35 and 55 years old with active or convalescent COVID-19. Sequencing was performed on peripheral blood. The CDR3 here is CASSPDSAATNEKLFF. CDR3 DNA sequence: TGTGCCAGCAGTCCCGACAGTGCTGCAACTAATGAAAAACTGTTTTTT.